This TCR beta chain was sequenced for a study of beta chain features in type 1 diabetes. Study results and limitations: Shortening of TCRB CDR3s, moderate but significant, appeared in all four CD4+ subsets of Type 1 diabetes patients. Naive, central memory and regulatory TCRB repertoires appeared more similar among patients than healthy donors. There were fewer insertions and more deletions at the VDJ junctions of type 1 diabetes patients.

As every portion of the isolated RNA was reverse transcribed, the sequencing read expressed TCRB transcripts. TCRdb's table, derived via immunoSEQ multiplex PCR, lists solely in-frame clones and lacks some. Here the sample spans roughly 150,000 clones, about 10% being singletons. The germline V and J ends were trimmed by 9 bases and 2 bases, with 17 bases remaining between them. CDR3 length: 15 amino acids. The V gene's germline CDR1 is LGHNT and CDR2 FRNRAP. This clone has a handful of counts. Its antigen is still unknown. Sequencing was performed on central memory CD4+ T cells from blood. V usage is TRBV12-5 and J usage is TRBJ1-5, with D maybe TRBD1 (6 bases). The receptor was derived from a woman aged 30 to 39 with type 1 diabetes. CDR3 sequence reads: CASSLIQGGNQPQHF. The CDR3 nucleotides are TGTGCTAGCTCCCTCATACAGGGTGGCAATCAGCCCCAGCATTTT.